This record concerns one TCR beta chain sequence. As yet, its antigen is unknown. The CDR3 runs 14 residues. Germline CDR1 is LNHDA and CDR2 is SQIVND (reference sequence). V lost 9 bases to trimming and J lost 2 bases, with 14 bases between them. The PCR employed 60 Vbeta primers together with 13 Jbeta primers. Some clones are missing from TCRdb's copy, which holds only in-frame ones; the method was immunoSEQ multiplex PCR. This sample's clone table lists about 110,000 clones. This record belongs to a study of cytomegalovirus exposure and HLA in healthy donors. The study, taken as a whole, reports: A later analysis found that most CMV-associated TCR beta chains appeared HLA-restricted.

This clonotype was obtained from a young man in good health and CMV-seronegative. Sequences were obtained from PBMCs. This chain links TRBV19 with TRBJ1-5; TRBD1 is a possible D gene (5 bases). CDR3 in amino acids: CASQGRVGNQPQHF. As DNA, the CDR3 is TGTGCCAGCCAGGGTAGGGTTGGCAATCAGCCCCAGCATTTT.